The rows below give T cell receptor beta chains drawn from one sample of a study of beta chain features in type 1 diabetes. Sequenced by immunoSEQ multiplex PCR; TCRdb stores in-frame clones only, minus some. The profile shows around 290,000 clones, 8% of them singletons. The sequencing input was central memory CD4+ T cells from blood. The receptors were sampled from a woman aged 18-29 years in good health. The CDR3 runs from the conserved cysteine through the conserved F or W. Each record gives: V gene, D gene, J gene, clone size, CDR3 DNA, CDR3 protein. A D gene is named only where the DNA matches it firmly. Size tells how often a clone was seen (once, few, many) or the class of an expanded clone, and some rows leave it out.

V gene: TRBV5-4; D gene: TRBD1; J gene: TRBJ2-5; clone size: -; CDR3 DNA: TGTGCCAGCAGCTTCCGGGACAGGGGATTTGAGACCCAGTACTTC; CDR3 protein: CASSFRDRGFETQYF
V gene: TRBV7-3; D gene: -; J gene: TRBJ2-1; clone size: -; CDR3 DNA: TGTGCCAGCAGCCCAGCCTTAGAGAGCTCCTACAATGAGCAGTTCTTC; CDR3 protein: CASSPALESSYNEQFF
V gene: TRBV27; D gene: -; J gene: TRBJ2-7; clone size: -; CDR3 DNA: TGTGCCAGCAGCCCTTATACGAAATCCTACGAGCAGTACTTC; CDR3 protein: CASSPYTKSYEQYF
V gene: TRBV2; D gene: -; J gene: TRBJ2-1; clone size: few; CDR3 DNA: TGTGCCAGCAGTGAACAGGGACGCTACAATGAGCAGTTCTTC; CDR3 protein: CASSEQGRYNEQFF
V gene: TRBV4-3; D gene: -; J gene: TRBJ1-2; clone size: few; CDR3 DNA: TGCGCCAGCAGCCAAGTCCGTGGGGGGGTTTCCGCTAACTATGGCTACACCTTC; CDR3 protein: CASSQVRGGVSANYGYTF
V gene: TRBV5-1; D gene: TRBD1; J gene: TRBJ2-7; clone size: -; CDR3 DNA: TGCGCCAGCAGCTTGGACAGGGGCGTGAACGAGCAGTACTTC; CDR3 protein: CASSLDRGVNEQYF
V gene: TRBV28; D gene: -; J gene: TRBJ1-3; clone size: -; CDR3 DNA: TGTGCCAGCAGTTTTGGGGGGCCTGGAAACACCATATATTTT; CDR3 protein: CASSFGGPGNTIYF
V gene: TRBV4-2; D gene: -; J gene: TRBJ2-1; clone size: few; CDR3 DNA: TGTGCCAGCAGCCAAGGGGGGGACTCCTACAATGAGCAGTTCTTC; CDR3 protein: CASSQGGDSYNEQFF
V gene: TRBV29-1; D gene: TRBD2; J gene: TRBJ2-7; clone size: -; CDR3 DNA: TGCAGCGGGGCCAAGAGCGGGAGGGCCAACGAGCAGTACTTC; CDR3 protein: CSGAKSGRANEQYF
V gene: TRBV7-9; D gene: -; J gene: TRBJ2-5; clone size: few; CDR3 DNA: TGTGCCAGCATCCAAGGGGAGACCCAGTACTTC; CDR3 protein: CASIQGETQYF
V gene: TRBV30; D gene: TRBD2; J gene: TRBJ2-3; clone size: -; CDR3 DNA: TGTGCCTGGAGTGTCCGACTAGCGGGGTTTTTCACAGATACGCAGTATTTT; CDR3 protein: CAWSVRLAGFFTDTQYF
V gene: TRBV29-1; D gene: TRBD1; J gene: TRBJ2-7; clone size: -; CDR3 DNA: TGCAGCGCCAGGACAGGGACGGCAGGCGGGCAGTACTTC; CDR3 protein: CSARTGTAGGQYF
V gene: TRBV7-2; D gene: -; J gene: TRBJ2-2; clone size: many; CDR3 DNA: TGTGCCAGCAGCCTCGCTAGCGTGAACACCGGGGAGCTGTTTTTT; CDR3 protein: CASSLASVNTGELFF
V gene: TRBV6-5; D gene: -; J gene: TRBJ1-4; clone size: few; CDR3 DNA: TGTGCCAGCAGGACTACAACTAATGAAAAACTGTTTTTT; CDR3 protein: CASRTTTNEKLFF
V gene: TRBV29-1; D gene: -; J gene: TRBJ2-7; clone size: -; CDR3 DNA: TGCAGCGTTGATTTTCGGAAGGAGACTGGCTACGAGCAGTACTTC; CDR3 protein: CSVDFRKETGYEQYF
V gene: TRBV18; D gene: TRBD1; J gene: TRBJ1-2; clone size: many; CDR3 DNA: TGTGCCAGCTCACCATGGACAGGGGAAGGCTACACCTTC; CDR3 protein: CASSPWTGEGYTF
V gene: TRBV18; D gene: -; J gene: TRBJ2-7; clone size: few; CDR3 DNA: TGTGCCAGCTCTAGTGAAAGGGTCACCTCCTACGAGCAGTACTTC; CDR3 protein: CASSSERVTSYEQYF
V gene: TRBV30; D gene: -; J gene: TRBJ2-3; clone size: -; CDR3 DNA: TGTGCCTGGAGCGTAGGCGGCAGGGGATTGGGAGATACGCAGTATTTT; CDR3 protein: CAWSVGGRGLGDTQYF
V gene: TRBV5-6; D gene: -; J gene: TRBJ2-3; clone size: -; CDR3 DNA: TGTGCCAGCAGCTTGGTAACAGATACGCAGTATTTT; CDR3 protein: CASSLVTDTQYF
V gene: TRBV6-5; D gene: TRBD1; J gene: TRBJ1-2; clone size: -; CDR3 DNA: TGTGCCAGCAGCCTCCAGGGGGCTGGCTACACCTTC; CDR3 protein: CASSLQGAGYTF
V gene: TRBV7-2; D gene: -; J gene: TRBJ2-4; clone size: few; CDR3 DNA: TGTGCCAGCAGCCCCCACGGTGGTGGGGGAAACATTCAGTACTTC; CDR3 protein: CASSPHGGGGNIQYF
V gene: TRBV11-2; D gene: TRBD1; J gene: TRBJ2-7; clone size: many; CDR3 DNA: TGTGCCAGCAGCCCGAGGGGACAGAGCTCCTACGAGCAGTACTTC; CDR3 protein: CASSPRGQSSYEQYF
V gene: TRBV10-3; D gene: -; J gene: TRBJ1-5; clone size: -; CDR3 DNA: TGTGCCATCAGTGATCACGGGGGGCCCCAGCATTTT; CDR3 protein: CAISDHGGPQHF
V gene: TRBV18; D gene: TRBD1; J gene: TRBJ2-3; clone size: few; CDR3 DNA: TGTGCCAGCTCACCCATACAGGGGGCTGGCACAGATACGCAGTATTTT; CDR3 protein: CASSPIQGAGTDTQYF
V gene: TRBV14; D gene: -; J gene: TRBJ2-3; clone size: many; CDR3 DNA: TGTGCCAGCAGCCAATACCGAGGAGTTCGCACAGATACGCAGTATTTT; CDR3 protein: CASSQYRGVRTDTQYF
V gene: TRBV7-2; D gene: TRBD1; J gene: TRBJ2-1; clone size: few; CDR3 DNA: TGTGCCAGCAGCTCAAGGGGGACAGACACCTACAATGAGCAGTTCTTC; CDR3 protein: CASSSRGTDTYNEQFF
V gene: TRBV4-2; D gene: -; J gene: TRBJ1-4; clone size: few; CDR3 DNA: TGTGCCAGCAGCCAAGTGGGGCAGAAGGGAACTAATGAAAAACTGTTTTTT; CDR3 protein: CASSQVGQKGTNEKLFF
V gene: TRBV7-2; D gene: TRBD2; J gene: TRBJ2-1; clone size: few; CDR3 DNA: TGTGCCAGCAGCGCCAAACTAGCGGGGATTTACAATGAGCAGTTCTTC; CDR3 protein: CASSAKLAGIYNEQFF
V gene: TRBV7-3; D gene: TRBD1; J gene: TRBJ2-5; clone size: -; CDR3 DNA: TGTGCCAGCAGCTTCTTTGGGACAGGGGAAGAGACCCAGTACTTC; CDR3 protein: CASSFFGTGEETQYF
V gene: TRBV9; D gene: -; J gene: TRBJ2-1; clone size: few; CDR3 DNA: TGTGCCAGTGGGAAGAGCTCCTACAATGAGCAGTTCTTC; CDR3 protein: CASGKSSYNEQFF
V gene: TRBV2; D gene: -; J gene: TRBJ2-1; clone size: -; CDR3 DNA: TGTGCCAGCAGAACGAACGGGGGTCTGAATGAGCAGTTCTTC; CDR3 protein: CASRTNGGLNEQFF
V gene: TRBV18; D gene: -; J gene: TRBJ1-5; clone size: many; CDR3 DNA: TGTGCCAGCTCACCGGGACGGATCAATCAGCCCCAGCATTTT; CDR3 protein: CASSPGRINQPQHF
V gene: TRBV7-2; D gene: -; J gene: TRBJ2-5; clone size: -; CDR3 DNA: TGTGCCAGCAGCTTCCAGAGGGAGGTGCTCCAAGAGACCCAGTACTTC; CDR3 protein: CASSFQREVLQETQYF
V gene: TRBV29-1; D gene: -; J gene: TRBJ2-5; clone size: -; CDR3 DNA: TGCAGCGTTCTCCCGCAAGAGACCCAGTACTTC; CDR3 protein: CSVLPQETQYF
V gene: TRBV6-5; D gene: TRBD2; J gene: TRBJ2-5; clone size: -; CDR3 DNA: TGTGCCAGCAGTTACCACCCTTTAGGGGAGGGAGAGACCCAGTACTTC; CDR3 protein: CASSYHPLGEGETQYF
V gene: TRBV7-7; D gene: -; J gene: TRBJ2-1; clone size: few; CDR3 DNA: TGTGCTAGCAGCCCAGATCGGGACAATGAGCAGTTCTTC; CDR3 protein: CASSPDRDNEQFF
V gene: TRBV7-6; D gene: -; J gene: TRBJ1-3; clone size: few; CDR3 DNA: TGTGCCAGCAGCTTATATGTCGACAGCGTAAACTCTGGAAACACCATATATTTT; CDR3 protein: CASSLYVDSVNSGNTIYF
V gene: TRBV10-3; D gene: -; J gene: TRBJ1-2; clone size: -; CDR3 DNA: TGTGCCATCGGTACGGGCTTAATAGAGGATGGCTACACCTTC; CDR3 protein: CAIGTGLIEDGYTF
V gene: TRBV28; D gene: -; J gene: TRBJ2-2; clone size: few; CDR3 DNA: TGTGCCAGCATACCGCAGGTCACCGGGGAGCTGTTTTTT; CDR3 protein: CASIPQVTGELFF
V gene: TRBV5-1; D gene: -; J gene: TRBJ1-1; clone size: -; CDR3 DNA: TGCGCCAGCAGCCCAACAGCCTGGAGGGACACTGAAGCTTTCTTT; CDR3 protein: CASSPTAWRDTEAFF
V gene: TRBV2; D gene: -; J gene: TRBJ2-2; clone size: -; CDR3 DNA: TGTGCCAGCAGTGCCCGACGGGACACCGGGGAGCTGTTTTTT; CDR3 protein: CASSARRDTGELFF
V gene: TRBV4-3; D gene: TRBD2; J gene: TRBJ2-4; clone size: -; CDR3 DNA: TGCGCCAGCAGCCAAGATCGGGCTAGCGGGGGTACCCTAGCCAAAAACATTCAGTACTTC; CDR3 protein: CASSQDRASGGTLAKNIQYF
V gene: TRBV7-8; D gene: TRBD2; J gene: TRBJ2-1; clone size: few; CDR3 DNA: TGTGCCAGCAGCCGAGCGGGGAGCTCCTACAATGAGCAGTTCTTC; CDR3 protein: CASSRAGSSYNEQFF
V gene: TRBV6-5; D gene: -; J gene: TRBJ1-1; clone size: many; CDR3 DNA: TGTGCCAGCAGACCAGACGGAAACACTGAAGCTTTCTTT; CDR3 protein: CASRPDGNTEAFF
V gene: TRBV19; D gene: -; J gene: TRBJ2-7; clone size: -; CDR3 DNA: TGTGCCAGTAGTATTGTCAGTGGGGGGTACGAGCAGTACTTC; CDR3 protein: CASSIVSGGYEQYF
V gene: TRBV6-1; D gene: TRBD1; J gene: TRBJ1-1; clone size: many; CDR3 DNA: TGTGCCAGCAGTTTAACAGGGGGCGCAGGGACTGAAGCTTTCTTT; CDR3 protein: CASSLTGGAGTEAFF
V gene: TRBV7-2; D gene: -; J gene: TRBJ2-3; clone size: many; CDR3 DNA: TGTGCCAGCGACCCGGGCACAGATACGCAGTATTTT; CDR3 protein: CASDPGTDTQYF
V gene: TRBV9; D gene: TRBD1; J gene: TRBJ2-7; clone size: -; CDR3 DNA: TGTGCCAGCAGCGGACAGGGCGCTTACGAGCAGTACTTC; CDR3 protein: CASSGQGAYEQYF
V gene: TRBV18; D gene: TRBD1; J gene: TRBJ1-4; clone size: -; CDR3 DNA: TGTGCCAGCTCACGCACAGGGGAGCAGTACGAAAAACTGTTTTTT; CDR3 protein: CASSRTGEQYEKLFF
V gene: TRBV18; D gene: -; J gene: TRBJ1-1; clone size: -; CDR3 DNA: TGTGCCAGCTCCCCGCTAGTGGATACTGAAGCTTTCTTT; CDR3 protein: CASSPLVDTEAFF
V gene: TRBV27; D gene: TRBD1; J gene: TRBJ2-3; clone size: -; CDR3 DNA: TGTGCCAGCAGTCGCCTGAGAGGGGGCTTGAGGGATCCGCAGTATTTT; CDR3 protein: CASSRLRGGLRDPQYF
V gene: TRBV11-3; D gene: TRBD2; J gene: TRBJ2-3; clone size: many; CDR3 DNA: TGTGCCAGCAGCTTAGTTAGCGGGCTCACAGATACGCAGTATTTT; CDR3 protein: CASSLVSGLTDTQYF
V gene: TRBV29-1; D gene: -; J gene: TRBJ2-3; clone size: few; CDR3 DNA: TGCAGCGTTGAGGGCCAGCACACAGATACGCAGTATTTT; CDR3 protein: CSVEGQHTDTQYF
V gene: TRBV6-5; D gene: TRBD1; J gene: TRBJ1-2; clone size: few; CDR3 DNA: TGTGCCAGCAGTTCACCAGACGGACAGGGGGCCGGAGGCTACACCTTC; CDR3 protein: CASSSPDGQGAGGYTF
V gene: TRBV7-9; D gene: -; J gene: TRBJ1-1; clone size: few; CDR3 DNA: TGTGCCAGCAGCTCTGGGATACAGATGAACACTGAAGCTTTCTTT; CDR3 protein: CASSSGIQMNTEAFF
V gene: TRBV27; D gene: -; J gene: TRBJ1-2; clone size: -; CDR3 DNA: TGTGCCAGCAGGCTAAGGGACACTAGTAACTATGGCTACACCTTC; CDR3 protein: CASRLRDTSNYGYTF
V gene: TRBV27; D gene: TRBD1; J gene: TRBJ1-5; clone size: few; CDR3 DNA: TGTGCCAGCAGTTTAAAGACAGGGCTTAATCAGCCCCAGCATTTT; CDR3 protein: CASSLKTGLNQPQHF
V gene: TRBV7-2; D gene: -; J gene: TRBJ2-1; clone size: many; CDR3 DNA: TGTGCCAGCACAGTAGTTTCGTATGGGGGAAGTGAGCAGTTCTTC; CDR3 protein: CASTVVSYGGSEQFF
V gene: TRBV29-1; D gene: -; J gene: TRBJ1-1; clone size: -; CDR3 DNA: TGCAGCGTGTACTCAGGCACAGTTACCTTGAACACTGAAGCTTTCTTT; CDR3 protein: CSVYSGTVTLNTEAFF